The 9 T cell receptor beta chains in this list originate from one sample, sequenced in a study of CD8 T cells in Susac syndrome. The RNA, about 0.5 to 1 ug, was put through reverse transcription using random hexamers. Via MiXCR, TCRdb re-called the immunoSEQ multiplex PCR reads, giving one row per CDR3 protein. The sample has some 180,000 distinct CDR3 sequences, around 90% seen once. Sequenced sample: CD4+ T cells from PBMCs. These receptors came from a human donor with Susac syndrome.

The CDR3 DNA sequence: TGCAGCGTCGCATCGAGCTCCTACAATGAGCAGTTCTTC. Translating it yields CSVASSSYNEQFF. V is TRBV29-1 and J is TRBJ2-1; D gene ambiguous. Germline CDR1 is SQVTM and CDR2 is ANQGSEA. The CDR3 is 13 residues long. The V end lost 6 bases, the J end lost 0 bases, and 9 bases lay between the germline ends.

The chain combines TRBV2 with TRBJ2-3; possibly TRBD1 for D (6 bases). V was shortened by 6 bases and J by 0 bases, with 13 bases between the two germline ends. This CDR3 spans 15 amino acids. The germline V gene has CDR1 SNHLY and CDR2 FYNNEI. Here the CDR3 reads CASRKQGQSTDTQYF. In DNA, the CDR3 is TGTGCCAGCAGGAAACAGGGCCAAAGCACAGATACGCAGTATTTT.

This sequence joins TRBV4-1 and TRBJ2-1; 9 nucleotides line up with TRBD2. Germline V gene data show CDR1 as MGHRA and CDR2 as YSYEKL. V was pared by 0 bases and J by 8 bases, with 11 bases of the junction left unmatched. CDR3 length: 17 residues. The CDR3 loop is CASSQDQGRGGVYEQFF. The CDR3 bases are TGCGCCAGCAGCCAAGATCAAGGGCGGGGGGGCGTCTATGAGCAGTTCTTC.

This rearrangement joins TRBV5-1 to TRBJ2-5; D remains ambiguous. The CDR3 has 14 residues. The germline CDR1 and CDR2 sequences are SGHRS and YFSETQ. Trimming stripped 0 bases from V and 5 bases from J, with 11 bases between. The CDR3 here is CASSLAAVGETQYF. DNA of the CDR3: TGCGCCAGCAGCTTGGCCGCGGTTGGCGAGACCCAGTACTTC.

In nucleotides, the CDR3 is TGTGCCAGCAGCCGCGGGGGACAGAAAAATGAAAAACTGTTTTTT. Its translation is CASSRGGQKNEKLFF. The V gene is TRBV28, the J gene TRBJ1-4; TRBD1 matches 7 bases. This CDR3 has 15 amino acids. The junction had 9 bases not matched to a gene; V was cut back by 6 bases and J by 5 bases. Germline-derived CDR1 and CDR2 are MDHEN and SYDVKM.

The chain is built from TRBV3-1 and TRBJ1-6; 7 bases map to TRBD1. CDR1 is LGHDT, CDR2 YNNKEL, per germline (reference sequence). The CDR3 covers 18 residues. Trimming removed 1 base from V and 10 bases from J; junction bases left unmatched: 16. CDR3 protein: CASSQGLFGTVGESPLHF. The CDR3 nucleotides read TGTGCCAGCAGCCAAGGCCTATTTGGGACAGTCGGCGAGTCACCCCTCCACTTT.

The rearrangement joins TRBV5-4 to TRBJ1-2; 10 bases map to TRBD1. The germline CDR1 and CDR2 sequences are SGHNT and YYREEE (reference sequence). Trimming at V came to 4 bases and at J to 1 base, leaving 4 bases not matched to a gene. This CDR3 region has 15 residues. The CDR3 DNA is TGTGCCAGCAGCCGACAGGGGGCGAGTAACTATGGCTACACCTTC. Its translation: CASSRQGASNYGYTF.

V usage is TRBV27 and J usage is TRBJ2-1; 12 nucleotides match TRBD2. Germline loops: CDR1 MNHEY, CDR2 SMNVEV (reference sequence). The J segment lost 8 bases and the V segment lost 3 bases, leaving 8 bases of the junction unmatched. The length of the CDR3 is 16 residues. CDR3 sequence: CASSFPTSGGLYEQFF. CDR3 sequence (DNA): TGTGCCAGCAGTTTCCCCACTAGCGGGGGGTTGTATGAGCAGTTCTTC.

In DNA, the CDR3 is TGTGCCAGCTCCCTCGAGAGGGCCGAGCAGTACTTC. Translation gives CASSLERAEQYF. This rearrangement joins TRBV18 to TRBJ2-7; D perhaps matches TRBD2 (5 bases). The CDR3 spans 12 residues. CDR1 KGHSH and CDR2 LQKENI come from the germline V gene. Trimming stripped 6 bases from V and 6 bases from J, with 12 bases between.